The subject of this entry is one T cell receptor beta chain. No antigen is known for it. These data come from a study of cytomegalovirus exposure and HLA in healthy donors. General observations from the study: In vitro, three CMV-associated chains proved specific for CMV antigens.

With 60 Vbeta and 13 Jbeta primers, the PCR was carried out. Here immunoSEQ multiplex PCR was the method, and the copy in TCRdb shows in-frame clones only, minus some. The sample consists of 75,000 to 95,000 clones, around 77% of them appearing once. Germline loops: CDR1 MDHEN, CDR2 SYDVKM. This CDR3 spans 15 amino acids. Unmatched junction bases numbered 11, after V lost 5 bases and J lost 7 bases. Sequenced: PBMCs. The gene calls are TRBV28 and TRBJ1-5; 7 positions match TRBD1. The receptor comes from a man aged 45-60 years in good health and CMV-seronegative. The CDR3 loop reads CASSPKGTAAQPQHF. CDR3 in DNA: TGTGCCAGCAGTCCTAAAGGGACAGCGGCGCAGCCCCAGCATTTT.